The 18 T cell receptor beta chains below were found in one sample sequenced in a study of blood T cell repertoires in COVID-19. Generated by immunoSEQ multiplex PCR, the TCRdb table keeps only in-frame clones and is missing some. The sample comprises about 210,000 clones, 83% of which are singletons, and about 8.9% rests with the top ten. Source material: peripheral blood. Receptor source: a woman aged 45-60 years with acute or convalescent COVID-19.

This clone was recorded once. The chain recombines TRBV6-5 with TRBJ1-2; D is uncertain. The CDR3 has 13 residues. V lost 6 bases to trimming and J lost 5 bases, with 13 bases between them. Per germline, CDR1 MNHEY and CDR2 SVGAGI. The CDR3 here is CASRRQVTYGYTF. CDR3 sequence (DNA): TGTGCCAGCAGGCGTCAGGTAACTTATGGCTACACCTTC.

This chain joins TRBV6-5 and TRBJ1-2; 7 bases agree with TRBD1. This CDR3 comprises 14 residues. V lost 3 bases to trimming and J lost 4 bases; unmatched junction nucleotides: 5. Germline V gene lookup returns CDR1 MNHEY and CDR2 SVGAGI. CDR3 sequence reads: CASSYRGPGYGYTF. The CDR3 DNA reads TGTGCCAGCAGTTATAGGGGGCCTGGCTATGGCTACACCTTC.

The chain joins TRBV7-3 to TRBJ1-2, with a possible D match to TRBD1 (6 bases). Trimming stripped 4 bases from V and 6 bases from J, with 15 bases between. Germline V gene data show CDR1 as SGHTA and CDR2 as FQGTGA. The CDR3 covers 14 residues. Here the CDR3 DNA reads TGTGCCAGCAGCTATCGACAGGTTTCCGATGGCTACACCTTC. Encoded protein: CASSYRQVSDGYTF.

This chain connects TRBV3-1 (or the pseudogene TRBV3-2) to TRBJ2-7, with 8 bases lining up with TRBD2. J was trimmed by 5 bases and V by 1 base; bases with no gene match: 7. CDR3 size: 15 residues. In germline, CDR1 is LGHDT, CDR2 YNNKEL (reference sequence). The CDR3 region is CASSQGRLAPNEQYF. In nucleotides, the CDR3 is TGTGCCAGCAGCCAAGGGAGACTAGCGCCGAACGAGCAGTACTTC.

The chain links TRBV28 to TRBJ2-7, with D unresolved. V was shortened by 8 bases and J by 2 bases, with 10 bases between the two germline ends. Germline CDR1 is MDHEN and CDR2 is SYDVKM. CDR3 length: 12 amino acids. The CDR3 region is CASAERTYEQYF. As DNA, the CDR3 is TGTGCCAGCGCCGAGCGAACCTACGAGCAGTACTTC.

The chain recombines TRBV30 with TRBJ1-1; D gene uncertain. Trimming took off 0 bases at V and 3 bases at J, with 8 bases between the two ends. CDR1 is GTSNPN, CDR2 SVGIG, per germline (reference sequence). This CDR3 region has 13 residues. CDR3 loop: CAWSVRTDTEAFF. Here the CDR3 DNA reads TGTGCCTGGAGTGTACGAACGGACACTGAAGCTTTCTTT.

This chain connects TRBV6-4 to TRBJ1-4; D ambiguous. Trimming removed 0 bases at V and 5 bases at J, with 10 bases between. Germline assignment: CDR1 MRHNA and CDR2 SNTAGT. This CDR3 spans 15 amino acids. The DNA of the CDR3 is TGTGCCAGCAGTGACTCGACTAAACCGAATGAAAAACTGTTTTTT. Its protein is CASSDSTKPNEKLFF.

The J gene is TRBJ1-3, the V gene TRBV7-6; a weak D match, TRBD1 (5 bases). Trimming stripped 1 base from V and 7 bases from J, with 14 bases between. The V gene's germline CDR1 is SGHVS and CDR2 FNYEAQ. The CDR3 spans 15 residues. CDR3 residues: CASSLEGSRGNTIYF. The CDR3 DNA follows: TGTGCCAGCAGCTTAGAGGGAAGCCGGGGGAACACCATATATTTT.

The rearrangement links TRBV27 to TRBJ2-5; 7 bases fit TRBD2. Germline lookup yields CDR1 MNHEY and CDR2 SMNVEV (reference sequence). Unmatched junction bases numbered 17, after V lost 1 base and J lost 9 bases. This CDR3 has 17 residues. The CDR3, as DNA: TGTGCCAGCAGTTTATTTACGGCGGGAGATTCAAGATTTGCCCAGTACTTC. As protein: CASSLFTAGDSRFAQYF.

The chain carries TRBV19 and TRBJ2-7; 9 nucleotides agree with TRBD2. The V segment lost 2 bases and the J segment 6 bases; nucleotides outside the gene matches: 5. Germline CDR1 is LNHDA and CDR2 is SQIVND (reference sequence). CDR3 length equals 14 residues. The chain's CDR3 is CASSISSGRFEQYF. The DNA of the CDR3 is TGTGCCAGTAGTATAAGCAGCGGGAGGTTCGAGCAGTACTTC.

Many counts were recorded for this clone. This rearrangement joins TRBV24-1 to TRBJ2-1; the D gene is possibly TRBD1 (5 bases). Trimming cost V 7 bases and J 6 bases, with 18 bases left between them. CDR3 length: 15 amino acids. The germline V gene encodes CDR1 KGHDR and CDR2 SFDVKD. CDR3 amino acids: CATSPQATGPNEQFF. The CDR3 DNA sequence: TGTGCCACCAGCCCACAGGCCACAGGACCCAATGAGCAGTTCTTC.

This sequence joins TRBV7-2 and TRBJ2-7; D uncertain. This CDR3 has 15 residues. CDR1 is SGHTA, CDR2 FQGNSA, per germline. V gave up 5 bases and J gave up 5 bases, with 19 bases separating them. CDR3 sequence: CASSPTKLLSNEQYF. The CDR3 region has the DNA TGTGCCAGCAGCCCAACGAAACTACTTTCCAACGAGCAGTACTTC.

J is TRBJ2-6 and V is TRBV5-1; 9 positions agree with TRBD1. The CDR3 loop spans 18 amino acids. Trimming cost V 4 bases and J 0 bases; bases outside gene matches: 8. Per germline, CDR1 SGHRS and CDR2 YFSETQ. The CDR3 DNA sequence: TGCGCCAGCAGCCCGTACAAGGACAGGGGCTCTGGGGCCAACGTCCTGACTTTC. It yields the protein CASSPYKDRGSGANVLTF.

In its sample, this clone was seen a few times. The rearrangement joins TRBV5-4 to TRBJ2-3, with 11 nucleotides matching TRBD2. After removal of 3 bases from V and 2 bases from J, the junction contained 8 bases not matched to a gene. Germline CDR1 is SGHNT and CDR2 is YYREEE (reference sequence). CDR3 size: 17 residues. The CDR3 is CASSYRLAGTSTDTQYF. For the CDR3, the DNA is TGTGCCAGCAGCTACCGACTAGCGGGGACGTCCACAGATACGCAGTATTTT.

The V and J genes are TRBV5-1 and TRBJ2-7; 8 bases are a match to TRBD2. There are 15 residues in the CDR3. V was clipped by 4 bases and J by 7 bases; unmatched bases: 13. Germline values: CDR1 SGHRS, CDR2 YFSETQ. The CDR3 loop reads CASSEVAGSGGEQYF. The CDR3 coding sequence is TGCGCCAGCAGCGAAGTAGCGGGGTCGGGAGGGGAGCAGTACTTC.

This chain joins TRBV19 and TRBJ2-7; maybe TRBD2 (6 bases). CDR1 and CDR2 from the germline V gene are LNHDA and SQIVND (reference sequence). CDR3 size: 14 residues. The V gene lost 7 bases and the J gene lost 0 bases, with 13 bases spanning the gap. CDR3 bases: TGTGCCAGTACCCCAGCGGGTTCCTCCTACGAGCAGTACTTC. Protein: CASTPAGSSYEQYF.

The rearrangement links TRBV15 to TRBJ1-6; TRBD1 agrees at 7 bases. The germline V gene encodes CDR1 LNHNV and CDR2 YYDKDF (reference sequence). The CDR3 runs to 13 residues. V lost 8 bases, J lost 6 bases, and 4 bases stayed unmatched. DNA for the CDR3: TGTGCCACCTCGGGACAGAGTAATTCACCCCTCCACTTT. This codes for CATSGQSNSPLHF.

A single count supports this clone. The chain is built from TRBV19 and TRBJ1-2, with D maybe TRBD1 (5 bases). V lost 9 bases and J lost 8, with 16 bases in between. The CDR3 covers 12 residues. CDR1 is LNHDA and CDR2 is SQIVND in the germline V gene (reference sequence). In DNA, the CDR3 is TGTGCCAGCTCCGGACAAAAAGGGGGCTACACCTTC. Translated: CASSGQKGGYTF.